Each of the 2 T cell receptor beta chains below was sequenced from the same sample in a study of molecular identifiers for immune sequencing clone quantification. TCRdb fed the PCR reads into MiXCR, producing one record per CDR3 protein. The sample lists nearly 650,000 distinct CDR3 sequences; about 25% were seen once. The specimen was naive CD8+ T cells from blood, with Jurkat cell RNA spiked in. Subset denoted: FACS-sorted CD8+CD4-CCR7+CD45RA+ naive T cells. Receptors were obtained from a human donor in good health. Some libraries in this study had Jurkat cell RNA spiked in.

A note on this clonotype: Sequence at one end of the junction differs from germline and may be a read error. This sequence joins TRBV13 and TRBJ1-2; the D is unclear. CDR1 is PRHDT and CDR2 is FYEKMQ in the germline V gene (reference sequence). The CDR3 covers 14 residues. The CDR3 protein is CARSLGGIPYGYTF. CDR3 sequence (DNA): TGTGCCCGCAGCTTAGGAGGGATCCCCTATGGCTACACCTTC. The variable domain in full, completed from reference TRBV13 and TRBJ1-2, reads AAGVIQSPRHLIKEKRETATLKCYPIPRHDTVYWYQQGPGQDPQFLISFYEKMQSDKGSIPDRFSAQQFSDYHSELNMSSLELGDSALYFCARSLGGIPYGYTFGSGTRLTVV.

With respect to this clonotype: This sequence may be a read error, since a much larger clone differs from it by one base. The rearrangement links TRBV13 to TRBJ2-3; D remains unclear. Germline loops: CDR1 PRHDT, CDR2 FYEKMQ (reference sequence). CDR3 length: 16 residues. CDR3 residues: CAGSLKAIGSTDTQYF. In DNA form, the CDR3 reads TGTGCCGGCAGCTTAAAGGCGATAGGGAGCACAGATACGCAGTATTTT.